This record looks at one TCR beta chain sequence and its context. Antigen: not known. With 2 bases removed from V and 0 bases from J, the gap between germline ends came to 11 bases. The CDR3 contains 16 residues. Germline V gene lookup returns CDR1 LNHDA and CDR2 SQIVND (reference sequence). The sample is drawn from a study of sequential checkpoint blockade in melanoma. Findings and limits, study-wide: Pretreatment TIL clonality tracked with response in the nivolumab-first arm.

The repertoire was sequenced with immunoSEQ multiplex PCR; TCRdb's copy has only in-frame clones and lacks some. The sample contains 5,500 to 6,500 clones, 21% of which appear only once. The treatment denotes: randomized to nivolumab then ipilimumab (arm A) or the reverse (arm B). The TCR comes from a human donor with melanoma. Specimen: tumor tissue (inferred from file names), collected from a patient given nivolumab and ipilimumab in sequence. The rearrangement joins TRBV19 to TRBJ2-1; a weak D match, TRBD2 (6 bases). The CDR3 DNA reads TGTGCCAGTAGTATAAATTCCGGGAGCTCCTACAATGAGCAGTTCTTC. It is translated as CASSINSGSSYNEQFF.